This TCR beta chain stems from a study of post-analysis software for immune sequencing data. Study summary: Disease courses included relapsing-remitting, secondary progressive and progressive-relapsing multiple sclerosis.

Study-level findings and limits: Roughly 5 TRBV segments, including TRBV5-6, TRBV5-1 and TRBV20-1, were more frequent in patients than controls.

As regards this clonotype: The target antigen is unknown.

Incorporated into the TCR beta cDNA libraries were unique molecular identifiers, which served to reduce PCR and sequencing biases. TCRdb analysed the PCR reads with MiXCR anew, one entry per CDR3 protein. This table has 750,000 to 950,000 distinct CDR3 sequences, about 45% appearing once. V shed 11 bases and J 2 bases; nucleotides not matched to a gene: 11. Germline assignment: CDR1 MNHNY and CDR2 SVGAGI (reference sequence). This CDR3 spans 14 amino acids. This sequence originates from a girl aged 5 to 17 with multiple sclerosis. This chain joins TRBV6-6 and TRBJ1-2, with TRBD1 identical over 7 bases. Sequencing was done on a sample of blood. The DNA for the CDR3 is TGTGCCTGCACTCACCCGGGACAGAACTATGGCTACACCTTC. Amino acids: CACTHPGQNYGYTF.